The source of this T cell receptor beta chain is a study of cytomegalovirus exposure and HLA in healthy donors. To note about this clone: Antigen unknown.

Primers included in the PCR were 60 Vbeta and 13 Jbeta primers. The repertoire was sequenced with immunoSEQ multiplex PCR; TCRdb's copy has only in-frame clones and lacks some. The sample holds approximately 120,000 clones, roughly three quarters seen once. Though nominally healthy at sampling, donors likely had unrecorded immune exposures. Study-wide findings and caveats: The sole available immune exposure information was CMV serostatus. An assumption of roughly uniform sequencing depth across donors underlay the presence/absence analyses. Some V segments (TRBV6-2 and TRBV6-3 among them) were excluded as indistinguishable.

Germline V gene lookup returns CDR1 SGHVS and CDR2 FQNEAQ. V gave up 5 bases and J gave up 2 bases, with 25 bases separating them. CDR3 size: 18 residues. The TCR was taken from a man in his thirties or forties in good health and CMV-seronegative. The rearrangement links TRBV7-8 to TRBJ2-7; perhaps TRBD2 as D (6 bases). Material for sequencing was PBMCs. In DNA, the CDR3 is TGTGCCAGCAGCCCCCCCGTTAGCGGAAGTCCAGATACCTACGAGCAGTACTTC. As protein: CASSPPVSGSPDTYEQYF. Full variable domain (rest looked up from reference TRBV7-8 and TRBJ2-7): GAGVSQSPRYKVAKRGQDVALRCDPISGHVSLFWYQQALGQGPEFLTYFQNEAQLDKSGLPSDRFFAERPEGSVSTLKIQRTQQEDSAVYLCASSPPVSGSPDTYEQYFGPGTRLTVT.